Below, one TCR beta chain is given with its context. Its specificity is not known. The method was immunoSEQ multiplex PCR; TCRdb's version includes in-frame clones alone and lacks a portion of them. The data show 35,000 to 45,000 clones, roughly 80% seen once. This sample's time point: week 35, safety follow-up. Each dose of the vaccine consisted of 300 ug of mutant IDH1 20-mer peptide, with topical imiquimod. In every donor, the tumor was a new WHO grade 3 or 4 IDH1-mutant, ATRX-lost astrocytoma. The data belong to a study of a mutant IDH1 vaccine in newly diagnosed glioma. Study-wide points: Variations in leading peripheral T cell clonotypes appeared to have no connection with pseudoprogression. Altogether, 93.3% of patients exhibited vaccine-induced immune responses.

Sequenced here: PBMCs, sampled from a glioma patient whose treatment included an IDH1 peptide vaccine. The TCR originated in a woman in her 50s with glioma.

CDR3 sequence (DNA): TGTGCCAGCAGCTTAACAGGGAAATCTGCAACTAATGAAAAACTGTTTTTT. Translating gives CASSLTGKSATNEKLFF. The chain joins TRBV11-2 to TRBJ1-4; D is possibly TRBD1 (6 bases). CDR3 length: 17 residues. Germline assignment: CDR1 SGHAT and CDR2 FQNNGV. V was pared by 2 bases and J by 0 bases, with 13 bases between.